Detailed here is one TCR beta chain. Antigen unknown. The sample belongs to a study of blood T cells in healthy people across ages. A second PCR, run for about 7 to 11 cycles, used a sample-barcoded 5' primer plus a J-beta primer mix. One entry per CDR3 protein, called by TCRdb with MiXCR from the 5' RACE reads. The sample shows roughly 700,000 distinct CDR3 sequences, roughly 49% of them seen only once. The ends were cut back, 0 bases at V and 0 bases at J, with 9 bases in the middle. Germline V CDR1 and CDR2: SGHVS, FNYEAQ. The CDR3 contains 15 residues. Regarding the study as a whole: It was found that TCR beta diversity correlated strongly with the percentage of naive T cells. No conclusive comparison of naive versus antigen-experienced cells was possible with unsorted PBMCs. Among long-lived donors, naive CD4+ cells were more numerous and diversity higher than in aged donors.

The TCR comes from a woman aged 55 to 70 in good health. Material for sequencing was blood. The chain carries TRBV7-6 and TRBJ2-7; D gene unclear. CDR3 coding DNA: TGTGCCAGCAGCTTAGCCGACGGCGTCTCCTACGAGCAGTACTTC. It codes for CASSLADGVSYEQYF.